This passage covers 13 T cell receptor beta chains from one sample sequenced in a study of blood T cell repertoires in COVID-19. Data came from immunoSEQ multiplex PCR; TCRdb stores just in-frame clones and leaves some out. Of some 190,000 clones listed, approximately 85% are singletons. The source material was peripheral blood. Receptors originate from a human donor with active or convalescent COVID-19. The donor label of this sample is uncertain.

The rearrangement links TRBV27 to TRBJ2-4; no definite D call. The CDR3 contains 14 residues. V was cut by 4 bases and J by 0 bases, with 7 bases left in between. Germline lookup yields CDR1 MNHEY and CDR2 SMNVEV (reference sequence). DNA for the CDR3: TGTGCCAGCAGTTCTGTTCTAGCCAAAAACATTCAGTACTTC. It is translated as CASSSVLAKNIQYF.

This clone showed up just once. DNA for the CDR3: TGTGCCAGCAGCGGTACTAGCGGGGGGTCAGAGACCCAGTACTTC. Protein product: CASSGTSGGSETQYF. The chain carries TRBV3-1 (or the pseudogene TRBV3-2) and TRBJ2-5; the match to TRBD2 covers 12 bases. CDR3 size: 15 residues. Germline CDR1 LGHDT, CDR2 YNNKEL (reference sequence). The V gene end was trimmed by 5 bases and the J gene end by 4 bases; junction bases not matched to a gene: 5.

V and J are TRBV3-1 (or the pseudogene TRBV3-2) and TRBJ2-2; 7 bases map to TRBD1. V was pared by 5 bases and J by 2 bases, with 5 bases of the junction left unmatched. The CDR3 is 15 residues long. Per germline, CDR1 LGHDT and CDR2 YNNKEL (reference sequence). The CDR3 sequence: CASSKQGLNTGELFF. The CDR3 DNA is TGTGCCAGCAGCAAACAGGGGCTAAACACCGGGGAGCTGTTTTTT.

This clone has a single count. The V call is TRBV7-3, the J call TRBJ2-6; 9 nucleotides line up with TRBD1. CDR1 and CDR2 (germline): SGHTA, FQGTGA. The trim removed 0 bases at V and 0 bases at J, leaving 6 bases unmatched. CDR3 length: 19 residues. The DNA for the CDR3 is TGTGCCAGCAGCTTAACCCCGGGACAGGGTTACTCTGGGGCCAACGTCCTGACTTTC. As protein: CASSLTPGQGYSGANVLTF.

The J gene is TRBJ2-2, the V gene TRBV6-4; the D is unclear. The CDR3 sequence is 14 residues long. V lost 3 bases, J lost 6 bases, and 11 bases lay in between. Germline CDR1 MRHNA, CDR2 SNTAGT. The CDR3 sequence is CASSEASRAGELFF. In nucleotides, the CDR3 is TGTGCCAGCAGTGAAGCATCCCGCGCCGGGGAGCTGTTTTTT.

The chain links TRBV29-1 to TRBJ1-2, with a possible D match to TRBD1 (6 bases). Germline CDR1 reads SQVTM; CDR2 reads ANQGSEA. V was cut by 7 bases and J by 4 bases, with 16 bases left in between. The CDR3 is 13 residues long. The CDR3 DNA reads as TGCAGCGCTCAACAGGGAAATGGCTATGGCTACACCTTC. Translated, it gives CSAQQGNGYGYTF.

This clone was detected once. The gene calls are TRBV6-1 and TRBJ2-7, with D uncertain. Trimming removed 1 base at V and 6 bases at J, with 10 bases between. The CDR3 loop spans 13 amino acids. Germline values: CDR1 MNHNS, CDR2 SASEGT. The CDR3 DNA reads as TGTGCCAGCAGTGAAGTGTACCCTACCGAGCAGTACTTC. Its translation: CASSEVYPTEQYF.

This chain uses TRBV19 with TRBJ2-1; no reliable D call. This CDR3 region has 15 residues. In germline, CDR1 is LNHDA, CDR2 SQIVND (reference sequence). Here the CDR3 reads CAAGRRPGSYNEQFF. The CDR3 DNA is TGTGCGGCAGGCCGCCGCCCTGGCTCCTACAATGAGCAGTTCTTC. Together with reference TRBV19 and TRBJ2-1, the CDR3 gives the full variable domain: DGGITQSPKYLFRKEGQNVTLSCEQNLNHDAMYWYRQDPGQGLRLIYYSQIVNDFQKGDIAEGYSVSREKKESFPLTVTSAQKNPTAFYLCAAGRRPGSYNEQFFGPGTRLTVL.

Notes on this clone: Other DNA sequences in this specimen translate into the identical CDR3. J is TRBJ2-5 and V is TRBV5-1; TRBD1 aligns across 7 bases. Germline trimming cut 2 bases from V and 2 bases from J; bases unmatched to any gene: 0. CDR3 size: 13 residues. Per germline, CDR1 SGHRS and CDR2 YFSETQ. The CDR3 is CASSLQGQETQYF. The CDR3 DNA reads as TGCGCCAGCAGCTTACAGGGGCAAGAGACCCAGTACTTC.

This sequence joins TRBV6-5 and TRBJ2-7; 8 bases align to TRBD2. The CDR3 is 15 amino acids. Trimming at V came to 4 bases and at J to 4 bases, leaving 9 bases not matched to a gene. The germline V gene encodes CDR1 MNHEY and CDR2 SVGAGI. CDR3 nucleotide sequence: TGTGCCAGCAGTTCCCCATGGACTAGCCGATACGAGCAGTACTTC. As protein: CASSSPWTSRYEQYF.

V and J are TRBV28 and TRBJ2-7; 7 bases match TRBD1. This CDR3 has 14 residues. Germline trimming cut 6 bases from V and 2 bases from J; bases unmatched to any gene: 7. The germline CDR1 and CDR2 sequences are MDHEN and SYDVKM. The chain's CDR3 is CASRPGQGAYEQYF. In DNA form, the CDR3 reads TGTGCCAGCAGGCCCGGCCAGGGGGCCTACGAGCAGTACTTC.

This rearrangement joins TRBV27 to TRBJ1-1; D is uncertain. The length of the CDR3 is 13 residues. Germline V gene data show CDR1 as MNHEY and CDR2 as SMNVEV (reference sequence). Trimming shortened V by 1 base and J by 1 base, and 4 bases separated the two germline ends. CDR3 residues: CASSLYRNTEAFF. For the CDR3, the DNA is TGTGCCAGCAGTTTATACAGGAACACTGAAGCTTTCTTT.

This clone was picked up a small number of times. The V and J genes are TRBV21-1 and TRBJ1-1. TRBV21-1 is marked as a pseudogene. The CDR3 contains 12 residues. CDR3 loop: CASSPRGKKAFF. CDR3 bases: TGTGCCAGCAGTCCCCGAGGGAAGAAAGCTTTCTTT.